This entry is about one T cell receptor beta chain. The antigen is not known. The PCR contained 60 Vbeta and 13 Jbeta primers. Sequenced by immunoSEQ multiplex PCR; TCRdb stores in-frame clones only, minus some. Among roughly 190,000 clones listed, roughly 74% were seen once. With 3 bases clipped from V and 8 bases from J, the junction kept 11 bases outside the gene matches. The CDR3 totals 15 residues. Germline CDR1 SGHRS, CDR2 YFSETQ. This entry belongs to a study of cytomegalovirus exposure and HLA in healthy donors. Regarding the study as a whole: The authors enumerated over 150 TCR beta chains as linked to cytomegalovirus.

The chain has TRBV5-1 and TRBJ2-4; 7 bases map to TRBD2. Sequenced input: PBMCs. The TCR was taken from a woman in her twenties or thirties in good health and CMV-seropositive. The CDR3 sequence is CASSSISGDLDIQYF. The CDR3 DNA reads TGCGCCAGCAGCTCGATCAGCGGGGACCTGGACATTCAGTACTTC.